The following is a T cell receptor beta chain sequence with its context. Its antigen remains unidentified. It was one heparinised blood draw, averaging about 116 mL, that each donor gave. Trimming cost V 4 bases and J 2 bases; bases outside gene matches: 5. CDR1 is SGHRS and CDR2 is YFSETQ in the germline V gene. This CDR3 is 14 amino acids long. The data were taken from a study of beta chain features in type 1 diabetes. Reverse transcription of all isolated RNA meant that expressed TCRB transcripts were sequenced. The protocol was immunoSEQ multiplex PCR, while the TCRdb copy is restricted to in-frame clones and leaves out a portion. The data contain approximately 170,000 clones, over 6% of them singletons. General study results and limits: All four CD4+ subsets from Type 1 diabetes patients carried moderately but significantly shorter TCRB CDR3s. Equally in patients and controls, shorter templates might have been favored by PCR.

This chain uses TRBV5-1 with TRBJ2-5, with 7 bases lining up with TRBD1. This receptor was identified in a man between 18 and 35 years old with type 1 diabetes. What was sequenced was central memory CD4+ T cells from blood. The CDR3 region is CASSPDRIQETQYF. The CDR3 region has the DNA TGCGCCAGCAGCCCGGACAGGATACAAGAGACCCAGTACTTC.